The 27 T cell receptor beta chains below come from one sample, sequenced in a study of blood T cells in healthy people across ages. The authors ran a second PCR of about 6 to 11 cycles using a sample-barcoded 5' primer and a J-beta primer mix. TCRdb used MiXCR to reprocess the 5' RACE reads, holding one entry per CDR3 protein. In the table there are 1.5 million to 2 million distinct CDR3 sequences, roughly 43% of which are singletons. The specimen sequenced was blood. The receptors were gathered from a human donor in good health.

This chain connects TRBV5-1 to TRBJ1-1; maybe TRBD1 (5 bases). The CDR3 runs to 15 residues. The germline V and J ends were trimmed by 5 bases and 0 bases, with 14 bases remaining between them. CDR1 SGHRS and CDR2 YFSETQ come from the germline V gene. DNA of the CDR3: TGCGCCAGCAGACCCTTACAGGCAATGAACACTGAAGCTTTCTTT. Its translation: CASRPLQAMNTEAFF.

This clonotype was observed a few times. This sequence joins TRBV9 and TRBJ2-7, with TRBD1 identical over 10 bases. Per the germline V gene, CDR1 is SGDLS and CDR2 is YYNGEE. The CDR3 covers 16 residues. The V and J ends lost 0 bases and 2 bases, in that order; junction bases with no gene match: 5. CDR3 in DNA: TGTGCCAGCAGCGTAGGAGGACAGGGGGGAACCTACGAGCAGTACTTC. It encodes CASSVGGQGGTYEQYF.

The chain has TRBV2 and TRBJ2-1, with D perhaps matching TRBD1 or TRBD2 (5 bases each). CDR1 is SNHLY, CDR2 FYNNEI, per germline. Between the trimmed V and J ends, which lost 6 bases and 9 bases, there was a span of 6 bases. The CDR3 contains 10 residues. CDR3 protein: CASRGVEQFF. The CDR3 coding sequence is TGTGCCAGCAGGGGGGTTGAGCAGTTCTTC.

The CDR3 region is CASSPWAENTEAFF. The CDR3 DNA follows: TGTGCCAGCAGTCCATGGGCGGAGAACACTGAAGCTTTCTTT. The chain carries TRBV12-3 or TRBV12-4 and TRBJ1-1, with D hard to call. Trimming removed 5 bases from V and 1 base from J, with 11 bases in between. The CDR3 is 14 residues long.

The rearrangement links TRBV4-3 to TRBJ2-1; D perhaps matches TRBD2 (5 bases). Deletions cut 0 bases from V and 8 bases from J, with 20 bases between. The V gene's germline CDR1 is LGHNA and CDR2 YSLEER. This CDR3 region has 17 residues. CDR3 coding DNA: TGCGCCAGCAGCCAAGATGGGCTGGGAGTCCCGAGGTATGAGCAGTTCTTC. It encodes CASSQDGLGVPRYEQFF.

This chain connects TRBV6-2 or TRBV6-3 to TRBJ2-5; 8 bases align to TRBD2. CDR1 and CDR2 from the germline V gene are MNHEY and SVGEGT. With 0 bases clipped from V and 4 bases from J, the junction kept 7 bases outside the gene matches. The CDR3 has 16 amino acids. Written as DNA, the CDR3 is TGTGCCAGCAGTTACTCCCTAACGGGGGGGCTAGAGACCCAGTACTTC. Its translation is CASSYSLTGGLETQYF.

This clonotype was picked up a small number of times. The V and J genes are TRBV7-2 and TRBJ1-1; D call uncertain. The germline CDR1 and CDR2 sequences are SGHTA and FQGNSA. This CDR3 region has 13 residues. Trimming removed 2 bases from V and 10 bases from J, with 14 bases in between. CDR3 sequence: CASSLRFGETAFF. CDR3 DNA sequence: TGTGCCAGCAGCTTAAGATTCGGGGAGACAGCTTTCTTT.

The chain joins TRBV29-1 to TRBJ1-1; D is ambiguous. Germline V lookup: CDR1 SQVTM, CDR2 ANQGSEA. The CDR3 extends over 12 amino acids. The V gene lost 2 bases and the J gene lost 7 bases, with 11 bases spanning the gap. CDR3 nucleotide sequence: TGCAGCGTTGAAAAGGAGGGCGTTGAAGCTTTCTTT. This gives the protein CSVEKEGVEAFF.

The chain carries TRBV7-9 and TRBJ1-4; D uncertain. Trimming took 5 bases from V and 4 from J, leaving 14 bases between them. This CDR3 comprises 15 residues. Germline V gives CDR1 SEHNR, CDR2 FQNEAQ (reference sequence). The CDR3 DNA is TGTGCCAGCAGCCAGAGACTCCCCGTTAATGAAAAACTGTTTTTT. Its translation is CASSQRLPVNEKLFF.

This clonotype was counted a few times. The J gene is TRBJ2-5, the V gene TRBV7-2, with 11 positions matching TRBD1. Germline assignment: CDR1 SGHTA and CDR2 FQGNSA. Germline trimming cut 10 bases from V and 4 bases from J; bases unmatched to any gene: 11. This CDR3 is 15 amino acids long. The CDR3 spells CANTRTGGSVETQYF. The CDR3 region has the DNA TGTGCCAACACCCGGACAGGGGGCTCCGTAGAGACCCAGTACTTC. The full variable domain, in which reference TRBV7-2 and TRBJ2-5 provide the parts outside the CDR3, is GAGVSQSPSNKVTEKGKDVELRCDPISGHTALYWYRQSLGQGLEFLIYFQGNSAPDKSGLPSDRFSAERTGGSVSTLTIQRTQQEDSAVYLCANTRTGGSVETQYFGPGTRLLVL.

The chain uses TRBV20-1 and TRBJ1-1; 9 nucleotides match TRBD1. The CDR3 runs to 14 residues. Germline assignment: CDR1 DFQATT and CDR2 SNEGSKA (reference sequence). The junction had 8 bases not matched to a gene; V was cut back by 1 base and J by 8 bases. This CDR3 is CSARGGQGSVEAFF. The CDR3 DNA follows: TGCAGTGCTAGAGGGGGACAGGGATCCGTAGAAGCTTTCTTT.

In the case of this clonotype: No conserved phenylalanine or tryptophan is present at the end of the CDR3, so a read error is the likely explanation. The chain carries TRBV4-1 and TRBJ2-1; 7 bases align to TRBD1. Germline trimming cut 4 bases from V and 3 bases from J; bases unmatched to any gene: 9. The germline CDR1 and CDR2 sequences are MGHRA and YSYEKL. The CDR3 loop spans 16 amino acids. The CDR3 DNA sequence: TGCGCCAGCAGCCCAAGGGTGGGGACAGTCTACAATGAGCAGTTCTAC. Translating gives CASSPRVGTVYNEQFY.

This chain connects TRBV10-3 to TRBJ1-2; D is unresolved. This CDR3 is built from 15 residues. V dropped 0 bases and J dropped 7 bases, with 15 bases sitting between them. CDR1 and CDR2 (germline): ENHRY, SYGVKD. CDR3 nucleotides: TGTGCCATCAGTGAGTCGAATGAGGGAAGTGCTGGCTACACCTTC. Residues: CAISESNEGSAGYTF.

The chain links TRBV29-1 to TRBJ2-3; 14 bases match TRBD2. Germline V gene lookup returns CDR1 SQVTM and CDR2 ANQGSEA. CDR3 length: 15 amino acids. The junction had 6 bases not matched to a gene; V was cut back by 6 bases and J by 4 bases. This CDR3 reads CSVQTSGGAADTQYF. CDR3 coding DNA: TGCAGCGTCCAGACTAGCGGGGGGGCGGCAGATACGCAGTATTTT.

The chain links TRBV28 to TRBJ1-2; D is ambiguous. Trimming removed 5 bases from V and 1 base from J, with 17 bases in between. The CDR3 length is 16 residues. From germline, CDR1 is MDHEN and CDR2 SYDVKM. CDR3 in amino acids: CASSTLDRIINYGYTF. The CDR3 bases are TGTGCCAGCAGTACTCTGGACCGTATAATTAACTATGGCTACACCTTC.

The chain couples TRBV18 to TRBJ2-3; no reliable D call. Germline loops: CDR1 KGHSH, CDR2 LQKENI. The CDR3 sequence is 15 residues long. Trimming cost V 3 bases and J 0 bases, with 10 bases left between them. Written as DNA, the CDR3 is TGTGCCAGCTCACCTGACCGATCTAGCACAGATACGCAGTATTTT. It codes for CASSPDRSSTDTQYF.

This chain uses TRBV19 with TRBJ1-5; D might be TRBD1 (5 bases). Trimming took 6 bases from V and 3 from J, leaving 15 bases between them. This CDR3 contains 15 residues. The V gene's germline CDR1 is LNHDA and CDR2 SQIVND (reference sequence). The CDR3 nucleotides read TGTGCCAGTAGCCAGACAGACGGAAACAATCAGCCCCAGCATTTT. Its translation is CASSQTDGNNQPQHF.

This clonotype came up a few times. This chain uses TRBV6-1 with TRBJ2-7; D not certain. There are 12 residues in the CDR3. Trimming shortened V by 5 bases and J by 4 bases, and 9 bases separated the two germline ends. From germline, CDR1 is MNHNS and CDR2 SASEGT. CDR3 loop: CASSKTRYEQYF. Written as DNA, the CDR3 is TGTGCCAGCAGTAAAACAAGGTACGAGCAGTACTTC.

The chain carries TRBV6-2 or TRBV6-3 and TRBJ2-7; D is ambiguous. CDR1 MNHEY and CDR2 SVGEGT come from the germline V gene. The CDR3 extends over 12 amino acids. V gave up 6 bases and J gave up 6 bases, with 12 bases separating them. The CDR3: CASRFTGGEQYF. DNA of the CDR3: TGTGCCAGCAGATTTACGGGTGGCGAGCAGTACTTC.

The chain combines TRBV15 with TRBJ1-1, with a weak D call TRBD1 (5 bases). Trimming cost V 7 bases and J 2 bases, with 17 bases left between them. CDR1 is LNHNV, CDR2 YYDKDF, per germline (reference sequence). This CDR3 region has 15 residues. In DNA, the CDR3 is TGTGCCACCACGGGACTAGACAGAATTAACACTGAAGCTTTCTTT. Translating gives CATTGLDRINTEAFF.

The J gene is TRBJ1-1, the V gene TRBV7-6; a weak D match, TRBD1 (5 bases). Per the germline V gene, CDR1 is SGHVS and CDR2 is FNYEAQ. V lost 5 bases, J lost 6 bases, and 10 bases lay in between. This CDR3 is built from 12 residues. CDR3 sequence: CASSPGGAEAFF. The DNA for the CDR3 is TGTGCCAGCAGCCCCGGGGGGGCTGAAGCTTTCTTT. Variable domain in full (rest from reference TRBV7-6 and TRBJ1-1): GAGVSQSPRYKVTKRGQDVALRCDPISGHVSLYWYRQALGQGPEFLTYFNYEAQQDKSGLPNDRFSAERPEGSISTLTIQRTEQRDSAMYRCASSPGGAEAFFGQGTRLTVV.

The sample holds one count of this clonotype. The chain couples TRBV5-1 to TRBJ2-3, with 8 bases that match TRBD2. The germline CDR1 and CDR2 sequences are SGHRS and YFSETQ. Trimming removed 1 base from V and 5 bases from J; junction bases left unmatched: 9. There are 16 residues in the CDR3. The CDR3 here is CASSLSSGGDGDTQYF. CDR3 nucleotides: TGCGCCAGCAGCTTGTCGTCGGGGGGGGACGGAGATACGCAGTATTTT.

V usage is TRBV5-1 and J usage is TRBJ1-1; D remains unclear. Trimming took off 0 bases at V and 5 bases at J, with 11 bases between the two ends. Per germline, CDR1 SGHRS and CDR2 YFSETQ. This CDR3 is 14 amino acids long. The CDR3 sequence is CASSLVFRRTEAFF. In DNA form, the CDR3 reads TGCGCCAGCAGCTTGGTCTTTCGGAGGACTGAAGCTTTCTTT.

This chain links TRBV4-3 with TRBJ1-2; no clear D gene. The germline V gene encodes CDR1 LGHNA and CDR2 YSLEER. Trimming removed 0 bases at V and 4 bases at J, with 21 bases between. The CDR3 is 18 residues long. The CDR3 is CASSQDIPSWNTPYGYTF. For the CDR3, the DNA is TGCGCCAGCAGCCAAGATATCCCCTCGTGGAACACTCCCTATGGCTACACCTTC.

With regard to this clonotype: An end of the junction does not agree with germline; a read error may underlie this. The genes are TRBV29-1 and TRBJ2-7; D is ambiguous. CDR1 is SQVTM and CDR2 is ANQGSEA in the germline V gene. The CDR3 has 12 residues. The CDR3 here is CGVEVADYEQYF. In DNA form, the CDR3 reads TGCGGCGTTGAGGTCGCGGACTACGAGCAGTACTTC.

This chain uses TRBV4-3 with TRBJ1-6; maybe TRBD1 (6 bases). The germline V gene has CDR1 LGHNA and CDR2 YSLEER. This CDR3 spans 16 amino acids. V was pared by 3 bases and J by 8 bases, with 17 bases between. The CDR3 sequence is CASSQRTGRIYSPLHF. CDR3 nucleotides: TGCGCCAGCAGCCAGCGTACAGGGAGGATCTATTCACCCCTCCACTTT.

This clonotype was picked up a small number of times. The chain is built from TRBV27 and TRBJ1-2; no definite D call. The CDR3 is 13 residues long. V was pared by 6 bases and J by 0 bases, with 8 bases between. The germline CDR1 and CDR2 sequences are MNHEY and SMNVEV (reference sequence). CDR3 sequence reads: CASRKLANYGYTF. The CDR3 DNA reads as TGTGCCAGCAGGAAATTAGCTAACTATGGCTACACCTTC.